The present T cell receptor (beta chain) was sequenced within a study of T cells after yellow fever vaccination (dated 2019 in TCRdb). For the study in its entirety: The SMART-Seq v4 Ultra Low Input RNA kit was used to prepare libraries from fractions with low cell numbers. The cohort comprised two healthy male donors, one aged 18 to 30 and one aged 30 to 40 years. Blood was collected at multiple timepoints before and after primary and secondary immunization, and bulk PBMC replicates and cell subsets were isolated. To track T-cell clones before and after primary and booster YFV17D yellow fever vaccination, bulk TCR alpha and beta repertoires were sequenced longitudinally. Findings and caveats that apply to the study as a whole: After the booster, most clones that had expanded after primary vaccination were detected again (approximately 96% of CD4 and 88% of CD8), suggesting broad maintenance of memory. Computational filtering was required because FACS-sorted repertoires could contain abundant contaminating clonotypes from the bulk population. Because only a couple of donors were included in the study, the extent to which the findings can be generalized is limited. The secondary T-cell response was weaker than the primary response but faster, peaking on day 5 instead of day 15. A small share of clonotypes was detected in both CD4 and CD8 compartments, with the overlap likely arising from convergent recombination.

Explained via the paper, the treatment or condition label denotes: live attenuated yellow fever vaccine strain. At each blood-draw timepoint, two biological replicates of bulk PBMCs were collected. PBMCs were isolated from peripheral blood using a standard Ficoll-Paque protocol. TriZol was used to extract RNA from bulk PBMCs, from CD4 and CD8 fractions, and from dextramer-positive and dextramer-negative fractions. The CDR3 sequence holds 14 residues, the cysteine and phenylalanine included. The read is trimmed to its CDR3 DNA, 42 bases read in frame from base 1. V and J are trimmed by 4 bases and 7 bases, and the gene matches miss 7 bases of the junction. The germline V gene yields SGHRS for CDR1 and YFSETQ for CDR2. TCR cDNA was synthesized by 5'RACE template switching, which introduced a universal primer site and unique molecular identifiers. Priming of cDNA synthesis was performed from both the TCR alpha and TCR beta constant segments. Two PCR steps were used to amplify libraries, with sample barcodes and sequencing adapters being added in the second step. Sequencing of libraries was performed on Illumina HiSeq 2500 (2x100 bp) or NovaSeq (2x150 bp). Per the authors' processing: Demultiplexing of reads and collapsing into UMI consensus sequences were performed with MIGEC, and V(D)J alignment was carried out with MiXCR. Vaccine-responding clonotypes were defined with edgeR using replicate PBMC samples, requiring FDR below 0.01 and a log2 fold change above 5 up to day 15. CD4 or CD8 identity was assigned to each bulk clonotype according to whether the clonotype was present at higher abundance in the sequenced CD4 repertoire or the sequenced CD8 repertoire. TCRdb reran the public reads through fastp at Q25 and MiXCR, keeping productive beta chains. Each CDR3 protein gets just one entry, which takes the most common genes and DNA from the rows behind it. V and J calls and clone size were set by TCRdb, not the authors. The sample includes around 340,000 distinct CDR3 sequences, with over 8% observed a single time. The top ten constitute more than 15% of the sample.

This clonotype was counted ten times or more. Its antigen has not been determined. No clone much larger than this one lies a single base away; base qualities are absent. This sequence uses TRBV5-1 and TRBJ2-1; 8 bases in the junction line up with TRBD2. The source of this sequence is a man aged 18 to 29 who received the YFV17D yellow fever vaccine. Sequenced material: PBMCs, taken on the day of the first yellow fever vaccination. The DNA sequence follows: TGCGCCAGCAGCCCCAGCGGGGGCGATAATGAGCAGTTCTTC. This is translated as CASSPSGGDNEQFF. Supplemented by the reference TRBV5-1 and TRBJ2-1 proteins around the CDR3, the complete variable domain is KAGVTQTPRYLIKTRGQQVTLSCSPISGHRSVSWYQQTPGQGLQFLFEYFSETQRNKGNFPGRFSGRQFSNSRSEMNVSTLELGDSALYLCASSPSGGDNEQFFGPGTRLTVL.